The TCR beta chain under discussion was sequenced for a study of graft-versus-host responses after intestinal transplantation. The overall study: Among the recipients, transplants were multivisceral, liver-intestinal, or isolated intestinal.

Germline CDR1 reads SGHNT; CDR2 reads YYREEE (reference sequence). V lost 5 bases and J 1 base, leaving 21 bases between the germline ends. This CDR3 region has 17 residues. On this clone itself: The antigen is not known.

The method was immunoSEQ multiplex PCR; TCRdb's version includes in-frame clones alone and lacks a portion of them. The sample lists tens of thousands of clones, less than 95% occurring once. The J gene is TRBJ2-5, the V gene TRBV5-4, with D perhaps TRBD1 (5 bases). The sequence was collected from a human donor who was the organ donor for an intestinal transplant. Sequenced material: unstimulated CD4+ T cells sorted from spleen or lymph node cells, taken before transplant. The CDR3 nucleotides read TGTGCCAGCAGTGGCAGGGATCTTCCCTCGCCCCAAGAGACCCAGTACTTC. Its protein product is CASSGRDLPSPQETQYF.